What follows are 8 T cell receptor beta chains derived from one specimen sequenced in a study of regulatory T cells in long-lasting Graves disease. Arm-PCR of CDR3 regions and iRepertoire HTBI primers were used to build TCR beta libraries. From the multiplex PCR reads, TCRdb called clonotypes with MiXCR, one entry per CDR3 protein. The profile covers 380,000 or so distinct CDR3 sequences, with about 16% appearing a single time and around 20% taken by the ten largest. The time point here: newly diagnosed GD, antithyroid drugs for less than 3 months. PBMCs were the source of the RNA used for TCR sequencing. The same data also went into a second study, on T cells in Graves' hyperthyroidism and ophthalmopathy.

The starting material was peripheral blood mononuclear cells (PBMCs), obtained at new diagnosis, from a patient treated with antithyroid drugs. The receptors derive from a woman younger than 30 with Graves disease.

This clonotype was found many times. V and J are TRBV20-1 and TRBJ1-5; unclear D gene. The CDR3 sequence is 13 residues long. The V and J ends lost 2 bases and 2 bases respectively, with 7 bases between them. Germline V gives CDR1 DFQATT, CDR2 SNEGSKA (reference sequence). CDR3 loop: CSARRAGNQPQHF. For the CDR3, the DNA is TGCAGTGCTAGACGGGCAGGCAATCAGCCCCAGCATTTT.

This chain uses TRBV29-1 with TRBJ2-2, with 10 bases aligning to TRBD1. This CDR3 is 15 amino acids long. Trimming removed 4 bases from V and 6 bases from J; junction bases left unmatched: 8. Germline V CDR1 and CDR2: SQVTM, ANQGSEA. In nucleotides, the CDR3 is TGCAGCGTTGTAAATAGGACAGGGGGTCCCGGGGAGCTGTTTTTT. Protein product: CSVVNRTGGPGELFF.

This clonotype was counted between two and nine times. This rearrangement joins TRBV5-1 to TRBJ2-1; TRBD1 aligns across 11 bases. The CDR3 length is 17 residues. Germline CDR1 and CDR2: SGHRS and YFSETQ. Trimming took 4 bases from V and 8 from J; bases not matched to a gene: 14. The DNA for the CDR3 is TGCGCCAGCAGCCCCCAGCCCGGGACAGGGGGGTGGCATGAGCAGTTCTTC. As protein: CASSPQPGTGGWHEQFF.

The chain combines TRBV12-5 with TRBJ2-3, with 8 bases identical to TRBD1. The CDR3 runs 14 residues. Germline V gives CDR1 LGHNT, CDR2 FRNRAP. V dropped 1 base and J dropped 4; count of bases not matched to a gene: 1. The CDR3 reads CASGLAGGADTQYF. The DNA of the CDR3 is TGTGCTAGTGGTTTGGCAGGGGGCGCAGATACGCAGTATTTT.

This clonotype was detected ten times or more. CDR3 in amino acids: CATSDESTGTANTEAFF. In DNA form, the CDR3 reads TGTGCCACCAGCGACGAATCAACCGGGACAGCGAACACTGAAGCTTTCTTT. This chain joins TRBV15 and TRBJ1-1; the match to TRBD1 covers 7 bases. With V trimmed by 5 bases and J by 1 base, 13 bases remained unmatched. This CDR3 is built from 17 residues. CDR1 and CDR2 from the germline V gene are LNHNV and YYDKDF (reference sequence).

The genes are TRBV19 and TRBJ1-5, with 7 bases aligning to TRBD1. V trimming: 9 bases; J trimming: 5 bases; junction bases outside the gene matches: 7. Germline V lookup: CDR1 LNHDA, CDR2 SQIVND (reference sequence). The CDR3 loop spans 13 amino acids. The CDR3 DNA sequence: TGTGCCAGCCAGCGGGACAGAGATCAGCCCCAGCATTTT. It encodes CASQRDRDQPQHF.

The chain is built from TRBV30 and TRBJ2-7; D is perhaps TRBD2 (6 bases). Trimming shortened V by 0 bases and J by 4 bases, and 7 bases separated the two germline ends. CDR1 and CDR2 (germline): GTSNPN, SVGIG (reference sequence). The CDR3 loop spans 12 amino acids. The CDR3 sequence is CAWSVRGYEQYF. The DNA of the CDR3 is TGTGCCTGGAGTGTACGGGGGTACGAGCAGTACTTC. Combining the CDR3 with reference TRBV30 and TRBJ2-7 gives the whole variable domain SQTIHQWPATLVQPVGSPLSLECTVEGTSNPNLYWYRQAAGRGLQLLFYSVGIGQISSEVPQNLSASRPQDRQFILSSKKLLLSDSGFYLCAWSVRGYEQYFGPGTRLTVT.

The CDR3 is CASKDRGRNNEQFF. The CDR3 DNA sequence: TGTGCCAGCAAGGACAGGGGGCGCAACAATGAGCAGTTCTTC. The V gene is TRBV6-2 or TRBV6-3, the J gene TRBJ2-1; 11 nucleotides agree with TRBD1. CDR1 is MNHEY and CDR2 is SVGEGT in the germline V gene. The CDR3 contains 14 residues. The junction had 4 bases not matched to a gene; V was cut back by 7 bases and J by 5 bases.